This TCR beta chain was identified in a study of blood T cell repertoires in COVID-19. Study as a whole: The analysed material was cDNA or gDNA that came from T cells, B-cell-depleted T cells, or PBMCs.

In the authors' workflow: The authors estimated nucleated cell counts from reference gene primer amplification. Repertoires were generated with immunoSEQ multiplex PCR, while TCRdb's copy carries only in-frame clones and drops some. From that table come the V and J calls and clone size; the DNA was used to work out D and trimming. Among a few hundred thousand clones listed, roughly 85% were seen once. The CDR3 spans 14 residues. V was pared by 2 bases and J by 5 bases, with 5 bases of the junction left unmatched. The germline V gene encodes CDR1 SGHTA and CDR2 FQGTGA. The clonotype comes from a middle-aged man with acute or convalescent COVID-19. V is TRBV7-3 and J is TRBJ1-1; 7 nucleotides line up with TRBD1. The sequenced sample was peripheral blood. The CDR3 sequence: CASSLQGGWTEAFF. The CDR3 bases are TGTGCCAGCAGCTTACAAGGGGGCTGGACTGAAGCTTTCTTT.